The TCR beta chain described here comes from a study of metastatic and nonmetastatic thyroid tumors. Background on the study: Peripheral blood and tumor or nodule samples from malignant and benign thyroid patients were compared. Findings and caveats of the study: Benign nodules were reported to have significantly lower TCR beta diversity than malignant thyroid tumors, in blood and tumor.

Each patient came to thyroid surgery without any prior treatment (of any kind). A word on this clone: Antigen unknown.

In the authors' workflow: A classifier for distant metastasis in papillary thyroid cancer was constructed using CDR3 differences observed across clinicopathological groups. MiXCR was used by TCRdb to re-call the PCR reads. V and J calls and clone size were set by TCRdb, not the authors. In the table there are around 21,000 clones, 35% to 45% of which are singletons. Germline-derived CDR1 and CDR2 are SGHAT and FQNNGV. The V end was cut by 2 bases, the J end by 0 bases, with 10 bases between. The CDR3 is 15 amino acids. The sample consisted of tumor tissue. The V and J genes are TRBV11-2 and TRBJ2-5; D may be TRBD1 (5 bases). The receptor comes from a female donor with papillary thyroid cancer or a benign thyroid nodule (not recorded which). Some clones in this sample may be carry-over from other donors' samples. The CDR3 DNA reads TGTGCCAGCAGCTTATGGGCAGGGAACCAAGAGACCCAGTACTTC. This codes for CASSLWAGNQETQYF.